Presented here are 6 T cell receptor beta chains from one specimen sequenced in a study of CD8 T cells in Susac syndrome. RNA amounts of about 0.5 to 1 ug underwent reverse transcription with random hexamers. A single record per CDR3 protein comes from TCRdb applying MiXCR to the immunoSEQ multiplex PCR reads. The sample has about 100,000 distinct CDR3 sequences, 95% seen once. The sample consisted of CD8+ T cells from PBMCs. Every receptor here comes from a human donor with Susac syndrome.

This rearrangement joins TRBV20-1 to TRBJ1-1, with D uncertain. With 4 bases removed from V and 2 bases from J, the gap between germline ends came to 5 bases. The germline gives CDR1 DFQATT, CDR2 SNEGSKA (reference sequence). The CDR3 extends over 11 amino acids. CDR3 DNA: TGCAGTGCTACTCCTAACACTGAAGCTTTCTTT. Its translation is CSATPNTEAFF.

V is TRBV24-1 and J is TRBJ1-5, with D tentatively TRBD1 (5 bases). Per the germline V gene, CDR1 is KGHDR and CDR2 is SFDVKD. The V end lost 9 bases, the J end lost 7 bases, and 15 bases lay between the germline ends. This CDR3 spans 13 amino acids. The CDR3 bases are TGTGCCACCGGGGAGGGGTCGGGACAGCCCCAGCATTTT. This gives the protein CATGEGSGQPQHF.

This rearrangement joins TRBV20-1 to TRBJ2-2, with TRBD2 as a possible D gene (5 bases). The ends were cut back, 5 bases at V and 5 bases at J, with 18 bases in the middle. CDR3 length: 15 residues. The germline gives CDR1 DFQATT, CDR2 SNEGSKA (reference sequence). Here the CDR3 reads CSAPSRAGVTGELFF. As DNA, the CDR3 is TGCAGTGCTCCCTCTCGGGCGGGTGTTACCGGGGAGCTGTTTTTT.

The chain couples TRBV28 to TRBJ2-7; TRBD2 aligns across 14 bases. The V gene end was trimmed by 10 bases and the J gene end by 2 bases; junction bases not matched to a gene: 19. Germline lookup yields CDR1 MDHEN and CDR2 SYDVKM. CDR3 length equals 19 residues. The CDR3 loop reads CAIPSPTSGRAYSPYEQYF. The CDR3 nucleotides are TGTGCCATCCCATCGCCGACTAGCGGGAGGGCATATTCCCCCTACGAGCAGTACTTC.

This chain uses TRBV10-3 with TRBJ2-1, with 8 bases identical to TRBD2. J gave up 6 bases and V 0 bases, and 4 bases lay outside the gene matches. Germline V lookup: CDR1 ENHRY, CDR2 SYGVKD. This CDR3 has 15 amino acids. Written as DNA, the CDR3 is TGTGCCATCAGTGAGTCTTCGGGAGGGGCCAATGAGCAGTTCTTC. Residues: CAISESSGGANEQFF.

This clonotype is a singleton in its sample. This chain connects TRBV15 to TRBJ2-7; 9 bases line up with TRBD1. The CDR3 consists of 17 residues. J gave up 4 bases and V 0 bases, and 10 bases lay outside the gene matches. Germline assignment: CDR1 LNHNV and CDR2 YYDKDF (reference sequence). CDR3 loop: CATSREKPTGGEYEQYF. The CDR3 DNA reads TGTGCCACCAGCAGAGAAAAGCCTACAGGGGGCGAGTACGAGCAGTACTTC.